A selection of T cell receptor beta chains follows, all from one sample in a study of T-cell reconstitution after alpha-beta-depleted transplantation in children. TCRdb used MiXCR to reprocess the PCR reads, holding one entry per CDR3 protein. Found here are 450,000 to 550,000 distinct CDR3 sequences, approximately 10% of them singletons; the top ten hold 13% to 15%. The input for sequencing was PBMCs, mostly from graft donor cells, taken 180 days after TCRalphabeta/CD19-depleted stem cell transplant. These receptors all come from a female patient under 10 years old who had a stem cell transplant for aplastic anemia, so the T cells may come from the graft donor. The CDR3 runs from the conserved cysteine through the conserved F or W. A D gene is named only where the DNA matches it firmly. Some rows have no size entry. The others give once, few or many, or a class for an expanded clone.

>TRBJ1-1|TRBV9|NA|NA
TGTGCCGAGCCTGAAGCTTTCTTT
CAEPEAFF
>TRBJ2-1|TRBV18|NA|TRBD1
TGTGCCAGCTCACCAAGGCGACAGGGGACCTCCTACAATGAGCAGTTCTTC
CASSPRRQGTSYNEQFF
>TRBJ1-5|TRBV7-9|NA|NA
TGTGCCAGCAGCAACGGGCTTTATAGCAATCAGCCCCAGCATTTT
CASSNGLYSNQPQHF
>TRBJ2-7|TRBV5-5|NA|NA
TGTGCCAGCAGCACGAGGACCTACGAGCAGTACTTC
CASSTRTYEQYF
>TRBJ1-2|TRBV28|NA|NA
TGTGCCAGCAGTTTATGGCTCTATGGCTACACCTTC
CASSLWLYGYTF
>TRBJ1-2|TRBV7-2|few|TRBD1
TGTGCCAGCAGCTGGCAGGGGGATGGCTACACCTTC
CASSWQGDGYTF
>TRBJ1-1|TRBV28|few|NA
TGTGCCAGCAGGTTCCTCTCGGCAGGGCAGCCTGAAGCTTTCTTT
CASRFLSAGQPEAFF
>TRBJ2-7|TRBV27|many|NA
TGTGCCAGCAGTTTCAAGGCCTCCTACGAGCAGTACTTC
CASSFKASYEQYF
>TRBJ2-3|TRBV28|many|TRBD2
TGTGCCATCATGACTAGCGGGGCCACAAACACAGATACGCAGTATTTT
CAIMTSGATNTDTQYF
>TRBJ2-1|TRBV5-6|many|TRBD2
TGTGCCAGCAGCTTGACTAGCGGGAGGGCCTACAATGAGCAGTTCTTC
CASSLTSGRAYNEQFF
>TRBJ2-7|TRBV19|few|NA
TGTGCCAGTAGTACCACCGACAGGTTCGACGAGCAGTACTTC
CASSTTDRFDEQYF
>TRBJ2-7|TRBV15|few|NA
TGTGCCACCAGCCCTTCCCCCCTAGGGGCTTACGAGCAGTACTTC
CATSPSPLGAYEQYF
>TRBJ2-2|TRBV5-1|many|NA
TGCGCCAGCAGCTTGGATAGCGGAGGCACCGGGGAGCTGTTTTTT
CASSLDSGGTGELFF
>TRBJ2-1|TRBV7-8|few|TRBD2
TGTGCCAGCAGCCCCACTCGGTTTGCGGGAGAACTCTATGAGCAGTTCTTC
CASSPTRFAGELYEQFF
>TRBJ2-1|TRBV5-4|few|TRBD2
TGTGCCAGCAGCTTGGAAAGCGGGAGGGCCGCAAATGAGCAGTTCTTC
CASSLESGRAANEQFF
>TRBJ2-3|TRBV12-3/TRBV12-4|few|TRBD1
TGTGCCAGCAGGCGCGCCCCGGGACAGGGCACAGATACGCAGTATTTT
CASRRAPGQGTDTQYF
>TRBJ2-2|TRBV11-2|NA|NA
TGTGCCAGCAGCTTTCTCAGGGAAGGAGCCGGGGAGCTGTTTTTT
CASSFLREGAGELFF
>TRBJ2-1|TRBV6-6|many|NA
TGTGCCAGCAGTTACTCCTCAAATGAGCAGTTCTTC
CASSYSSNEQFF
>TRBJ2-1|TRBV7-2|few|TRBD2
TGTGCCAGCAGCGTACGACTAGCGGGAGGTGAGGTCAATGAGCAGTTCTTC
CASSVRLAGGEVNEQFF
>TRBJ2-5|TRBV5-1|NA|NA
TGCGCCAGCAGCTTGGGGACCGAACCGGGAGAGACCCAGTACTTC
CASSLGTEPGETQYF
>TRBJ1-5|TRBV20-1|few|NA
TGCAGTGCCATAGATGGCGGGCTAGGGGGCAATCAGCCCCAGCATTTT
CSAIDGGLGGNQPQHF
>TRBJ2-2|TRBV6-2/TRBV6-3|many|TRBD2
TGTGCCAGCAGACTAGCGGGAGGTCGAGTCACCGGGGAGCTGTTTTTT
CASRLAGGRVTGELFF
>TRBJ2-7|TRBV29-1|NA|TRBD2
TGCAGCGTTAAACTCCGGACTAGCGGCAATAGGTACTTC
CSVKLRTSGNRYF
>TRBJ1-2|TRBV29-1|few|NA
TGCAGCGTGTGGGGAGTGGCGCGGGATGGCTACACCTTC
CSVWGVARDGYTF
>TRBJ2-3|TRBV12-3/TRBV12-4|few|NA
TGTGCCAGCAGTTCCCCCCTGCGGCCCACAGATACGCAGTATTTT
CASSSPLRPTDTQYF
>TRBJ1-1|TRBV5-1|NA|NA
TGCGCCAGCACCCTACCGACAGGGAACACTGAAGCTTTCTTT
CASTLPTGNTEAFF
>TRBJ2-7|TRBV15|few|TRBD2
TGTGCCACCAGTCAAGGACTAGTTTCATATACCTACGAGCAGTACTTC
CATSQGLVSYTYEQYF